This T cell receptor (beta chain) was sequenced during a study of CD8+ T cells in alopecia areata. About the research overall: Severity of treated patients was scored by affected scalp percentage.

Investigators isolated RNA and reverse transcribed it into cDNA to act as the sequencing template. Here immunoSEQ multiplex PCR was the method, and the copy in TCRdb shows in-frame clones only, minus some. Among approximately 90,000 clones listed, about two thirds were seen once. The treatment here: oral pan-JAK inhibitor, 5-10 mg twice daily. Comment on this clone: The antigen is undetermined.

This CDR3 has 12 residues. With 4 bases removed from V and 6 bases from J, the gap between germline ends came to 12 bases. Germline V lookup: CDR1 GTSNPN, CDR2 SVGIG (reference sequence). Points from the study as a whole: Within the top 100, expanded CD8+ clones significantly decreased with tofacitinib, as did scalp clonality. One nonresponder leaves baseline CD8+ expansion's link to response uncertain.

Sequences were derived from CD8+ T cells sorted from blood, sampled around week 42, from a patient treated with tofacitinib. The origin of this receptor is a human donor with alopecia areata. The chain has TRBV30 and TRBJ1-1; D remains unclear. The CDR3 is CAWTNNFPEAFF. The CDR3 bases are TGTGCCTGGACCAATAATTTCCCTGAAGCTTTCTTT. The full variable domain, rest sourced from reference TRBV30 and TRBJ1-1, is SQTIHQWPATLVQPVGSPLSLECTVEGTSNPNLYWYRQAAGRGLQLLFYSVGIGQISSEVPQNLSASRPQDRQFILSSKKLLLSDSGFYLCAWTNNFPEAFFGQGTRLTVV.